These T cell receptor beta chains were read from a single sample in a study of control samples from healthy donors and cancer patients. The repertoire was sequenced with immunoSEQ multiplex PCR; TCRdb's copy has only in-frame clones and lacks some. This sample carries under 200,000 clones, 85% to 90% of them seen once, and the ten largest clones take under 5%. The sample comprised blood. These receptor sequences come from a woman in her 30s in good health. The conserved cysteine and the conserved F or W are not part of the CDR3 here.

CDR3 protein,V gene,J gene
ASRNGVYGELF,TRBV19,TRBJ2-2
ASSPDPSRHEQF,TRBV9,TRBJ2-1
ASRDDRGKGSPLH,TRBV2,TRBJ1-6
ASSHVQGKDTEAF,TRBV4-1,TRBJ1-1
ASSVWSSDEQF,TRBV9,TRBJ2-1
ASSLGAGGGSNEQF,TRBV5-1,TRBJ2-1
ASSPARGSIAKNIQY,TRBV7-9,TRBJ2-4
ASSQDTGTGSYEQY,TRBV4-2,TRBJ2-7
ASSPGGGDTQY,TRBV11-2,TRBJ2-3
ASSLGRRRNTEAF,TRBV5-5,TRBJ1-1
ATSDRTAPDGLHEQF,TRBV24-1,TRBJ2-1
ATSDLGGSRYNEQF,TRBV24-1,TRBJ2-1